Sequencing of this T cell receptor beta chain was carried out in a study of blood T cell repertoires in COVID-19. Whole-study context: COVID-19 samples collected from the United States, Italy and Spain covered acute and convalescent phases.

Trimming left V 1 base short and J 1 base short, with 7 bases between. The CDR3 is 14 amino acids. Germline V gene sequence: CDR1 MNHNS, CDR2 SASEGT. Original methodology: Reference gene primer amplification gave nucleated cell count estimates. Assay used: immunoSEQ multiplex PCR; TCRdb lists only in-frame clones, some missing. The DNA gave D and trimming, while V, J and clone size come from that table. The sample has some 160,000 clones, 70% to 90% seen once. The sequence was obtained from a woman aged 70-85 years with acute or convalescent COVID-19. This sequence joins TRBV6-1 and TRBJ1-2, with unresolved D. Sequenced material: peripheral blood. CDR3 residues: CASSEVAGNYGYTF. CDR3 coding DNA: TGTGCCAGCAGTGAAGTGGCGGGTAACTATGGCTACACCTTC.